This T cell receptor beta chain comes out of a study of shared clonotypes between healthy human individuals. Profiled with immunoSEQ multiplex PCR; TCRdb holds only in-frame clones, not every one. The sample lists 1.5 million to 1.9 million clones, 95% to 99% occurring once. V was clipped by 6 bases and J by 1 base, with 12 bases between them. The CDR3 is made up of 14 amino acids. Germline lookup yields CDR1 MNHEY and CDR2 SVGAGI. The clonotype originates from a man aged 30-40 years in good health. Sequenced: naive CD4+ T cells sorted from blood. Subset here: CD45RA+ positively selected. The rearrangement uses TRBV6-5 and TRBJ1-1; D remains unclear. For the CDR3, the DNA is TGTGCCAGCAGGACTCCCTACACGAACACTGAAGCTTTCTTT. Amino acid sequence: CASRTPYTNTEAFF.